The present T cell receptor (beta chain) was sequenced within a study of CD8 T cells in ankylosing spondylitis. General study points: The study looked at matched synovial fluid samples from ankylosing spondylitis patients. Disease-linked clones were reported to be significantly enriched there. Blood of patients with ankylosing spondylitis appeared to be characterized by a TCR beta motif of several highly homologous variants.

V dropped 7 bases and J dropped 8 bases, with 18 bases sitting between them. This CDR3 spans 13 amino acids. Germline CDR1 is SGHTS and CDR2 is YDEGEE. TCRdb passed the 5' RACE reads through MiXCR, listing each CDR3 protein once. Among 220,000 or so distinct CDR3 sequences listed, about 10% were seen once. This clonotype was detected only a few times. Its cognate antigen is unknown. This sequence originates from a male donor with ankylosing spondylitis or in good health (not recorded which). The chain combines TRBV5-8 with TRBJ1-1, with D perhaps TRBD1 (5 bases). The specimen sequenced was blood, either unsorted or a sorted T cell fraction (not recorded which). CDR3 sequence: CASLRPWGDEAFF. The CDR3 DNA reads TGTGCCAGCTTGCGTCCCTGGGGCGACGAAGCTTTCTTT.